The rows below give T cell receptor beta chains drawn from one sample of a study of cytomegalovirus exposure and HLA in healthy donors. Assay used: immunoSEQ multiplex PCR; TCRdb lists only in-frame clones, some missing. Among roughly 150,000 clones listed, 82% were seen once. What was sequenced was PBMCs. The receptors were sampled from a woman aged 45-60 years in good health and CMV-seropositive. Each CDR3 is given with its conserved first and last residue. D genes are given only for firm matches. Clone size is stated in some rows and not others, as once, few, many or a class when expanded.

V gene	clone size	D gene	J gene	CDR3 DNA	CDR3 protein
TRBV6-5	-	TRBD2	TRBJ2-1	TGTGCCAGCAGTTACCCCCCGAGTGCGGGGGGGCGGGAGCAGTTCTTC	CASSYPPSAGGREQFF
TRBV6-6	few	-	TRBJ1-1	TGTGCCAGCAGTTACTCGATGGGGGGCACTGAAGCTTTCTTT	CASSYSMGGTEAFF
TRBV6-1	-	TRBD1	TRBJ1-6	TGTGCCAGCAGTGCCTTCTGGGACAGGGTTAATTCACCCCTCCACTTT	CASSAFWDRVNSPLHF
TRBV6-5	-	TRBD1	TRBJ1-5	TGTGCCAGCAGTTTATCCGGGACAGGGGGCGACCAGCCCCAGCATTTT	CASSLSGTGGDQPQHF
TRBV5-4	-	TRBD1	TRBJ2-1	TGTGCCAGCAGCCATCCCGACAGGGGGTGGTTCTTC	CASSHPDRGWFF
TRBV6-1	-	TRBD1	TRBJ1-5	TGTGCCAGCAGTGAAGTCGACAGGGCGCAGCCCCAGCATTTT	CASSEVDRAQPQHF
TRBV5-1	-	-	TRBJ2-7	TGCGCCAGCAGCATTGGTGACAGCTACGAGCAGTACTTC	CASSIGDSYEQYF
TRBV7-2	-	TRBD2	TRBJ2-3	TGTGCCAGCAGCAGATACGGGACTAGGGGCACAGATACGCAGTATTTT	CASSRYGTRGTDTQYF
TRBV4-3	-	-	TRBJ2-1	TGCGCCAGCAGCCAAGATCGCAGGCACAATGAGCAGTTCTTC	CASSQDRRHNEQFF
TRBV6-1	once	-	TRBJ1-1	TGTGCCACCCGGGGTCGGGAAAACACTGAAGCTTTCTTT	CATRGRENTEAFF
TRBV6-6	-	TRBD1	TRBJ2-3	TGTGCCAGCACACAGGGGGACACAGATACGCAGTATTTT	CASTQGDTDTQYF
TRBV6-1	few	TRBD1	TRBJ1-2	TGTGCCAGCAGCGGACAGGGCTATGGCTACACCTTC	CASSGQGYGYTF
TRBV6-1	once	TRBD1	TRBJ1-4	TGTGCCAGCAGCGGACAGGGGATTAATGAAAAACTGTTTTTT	CASSGQGINEKLFF
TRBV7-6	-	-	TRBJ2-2	TGTGCCAGCAGTAAACAGTGGCGGGCGGGCACCGGGGAGCTGTTTTTT	CASSKQWRAGTGELFF
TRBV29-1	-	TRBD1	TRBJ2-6	TGCAGCGTTGGGGGGAGGGACAGGGGGTCTGGGGCCAACGTCCTGACTTTC	CSVGGRDRGSGANVLTF
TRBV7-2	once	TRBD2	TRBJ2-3	TGTGCCAGCAGCTTAAATCGGGGCGGGGGGACAGATACGCAGTATTTT	CASSLNRGGGTDTQYF
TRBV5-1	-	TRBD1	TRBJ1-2	TGCGCCAGCAGCTTGGACAGGGGAAACTTTAACTATGGCTACACCTTC	CASSLDRGNFNYGYTF
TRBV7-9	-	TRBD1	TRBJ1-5	TGTGCCAGCAGCCCTGGACAGGTCGAAGGTCAGCCCCAGCATTTT	CASSPGQVEGQPQHF
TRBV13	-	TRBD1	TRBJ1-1	TGTGCCAGCAGCTTAGGACAGGGGGGTATCACTGAAGCTTTCTTT	CASSLGQGGITEAFF
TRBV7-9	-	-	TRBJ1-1	TGTGCCAGCAGCTTTGCAGGGATGAACACTGAAGCTTTCTTT	CASSFAGMNTEAFF
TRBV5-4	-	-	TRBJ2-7	TGTGCCAGCAGCTTGAGCCCCTCCCAGGGCGCCTACGAGCAGTACTTC	CASSLSPSQGAYEQYF
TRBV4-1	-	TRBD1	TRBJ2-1	TGCGCCAGCAGCCAACCGGGACAGGTCCCCTACCACGAGCAGTTCTTC	CASSQPGQVPYHEQFF
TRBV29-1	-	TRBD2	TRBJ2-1	TGCAGCGCCCCTAGCGGGGGGGCCGAGAATGAGCAGTTCTTC	CSAPSGGAENEQFF
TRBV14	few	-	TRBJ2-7	TGTGCCAGCAGCCAAGAGGCAGGGTACCCCTACGAGCAGTACTTC	CASSQEAGYPYEQYF
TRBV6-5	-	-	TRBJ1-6	TGTGCCAGCACCGCCCAGGCAATTCCGAATTCACCCCTCCACTTT	CASTAQAIPNSPLHF
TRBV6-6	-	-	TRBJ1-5	TGTGCCAGCAGTTACGGAGACCAGCCCCAGCATTTT	CASSYGDQPQHF
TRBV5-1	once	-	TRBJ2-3	TGCGCCAGCAGCTTGGGGGGAGAAGGAAGCACAGATACGCAGTATTTT	CASSLGGEGSTDTQYF
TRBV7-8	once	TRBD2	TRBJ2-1	TGTGCCAGCAGCTCCGGGACTAGCGGGGGGCCCTACAATGAGCAGTTCTTC	CASSSGTSGGPYNEQFF
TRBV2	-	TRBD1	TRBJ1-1	TGTGCCAGTTCAAGGGGGCGGCAGAAGAACACTGAAGCTTTCTTT	CASSRGRQKNTEAFF
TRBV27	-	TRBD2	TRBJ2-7	TGTGCCAGCAGTTTATCTGGGCGGGGGGGCCGGGACGAGCAGTACTTC	CASSLSGRGGRDEQYF
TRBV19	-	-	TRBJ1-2	TGTGCCAGCGTTAAAACAGGGTTAGGTGGCTACACCTTC	CASVKTGLGGYTF
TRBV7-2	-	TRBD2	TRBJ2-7	TGTGCCAGCAGCCACAGCGGGGCCTACGAGCAGTACTTC	CASSHSGAYEQYF
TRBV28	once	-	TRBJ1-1	TGTGCCAGCAGTTTTTTGCCCGAGTCCTTCATGAACACTGAAGCTTTCTTT	CASSFLPESFMNTEAFF
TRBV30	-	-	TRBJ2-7	TGTGCCTGGAGTGAGCAGGGGGGCACCTACGAGCAGTACTTC	CAWSEQGGTYEQYF
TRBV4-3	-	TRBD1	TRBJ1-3	TGCGCCAGCAGCCGGGACAGGGCTGGAAACACCATATATTTT	CASSRDRAGNTIYF
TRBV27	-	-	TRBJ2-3	TGTGCCAGCAGGTCAATAGCTAAAGATACGCAGTATTTT	CASRSIAKDTQYF
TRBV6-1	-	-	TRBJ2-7	TGTGCCAGCAGTGGTTGGGCAGGGACCTACGAGCAGTACTTC	CASSGWAGTYEQYF
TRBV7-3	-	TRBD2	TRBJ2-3	TGTGCCAGCAGCGCAGCGGGGGGGACCACAGATACGCAGTATTTT	CASSAAGGTTDTQYF
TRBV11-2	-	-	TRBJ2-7	TGTGCCAGCAGCTTAGAGGACAGCTACGAGCAGTACTTC	CASSLEDSYEQYF
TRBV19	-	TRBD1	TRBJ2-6	TGTGCCAGTAGTCTACCACGGACAGGGGTCGGGGCCAACGTCCTGACTTTC	CASSLPRTGVGANVLTF
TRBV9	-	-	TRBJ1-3	TGTGCCAGCAGCGTGGCGGACTCTGGAAACACCATATATTTT	CASSVADSGNTIYF
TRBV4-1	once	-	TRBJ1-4	TGCGCCAGCAGCCAGGGGGCCCGGACAGATGAAAAACTGTTTTTT	CASSQGARTDEKLFF